The 7 T cell receptor beta chains presented below share a single source sample, sequenced in a study of PD-1 blockade in classical Hodgkin lymphoma. Clones were read by immunoSEQ multiplex PCR, and TCRdb kept only the in-frame ones, dropping some. The table records tens of thousands of clones, about 88% of them present only once. Time point denoted: cycle 4 day 1 (C4D1), after 6 weeks of nivolumab. All patients relapsed after autologous stem cell transplantation, and brentuximab vedotin exposure varied. Magnetic negative selection purified CD4+ T cells from thawed PBMCs. The source was CD4+ T cells from blood, collected before the fourth cycle of nivolumab. The source of these receptors is a human donor with classical Hodgkin lymphoma.

CDR3 sequence reads: CASSRTYRVGTEAFF. For the CDR3, the DNA is TGTGCCAGCAGCCGAACTTACAGGGTTGGCACTGAAGCTTTCTTT. This chain joins TRBV5-6 and TRBJ1-1, with D possibly matching TRBD1 (6 bases). Germline V lookup: CDR1 SGHDT, CDR2 YYEEEE. The CDR3 is 15 amino acids. V was cut by 4 bases and J by 4 bases, with 17 bases left in between.

J is TRBJ2-5 and V is TRBV25-1, with TRBD2 matching 9 bases. J gave up 5 bases and V 7 bases, and 5 bases lay outside the gene matches. CDR1 and CDR2 (germline): MGHDK, SYGVNS. The CDR3 length is 13 residues. The CDR3 sequence: CASTHSGSETQYF. CDR3 sequence (DNA): TGTGCCAGCACCCATAGCGGGAGTGAGACCCAGTACTTC.

The chain carries TRBV11-3 and TRBJ2-1, with D uncertain. The V end was cut by 1 base, the J end by 0 bases, with 7 bases between. CDR1 is SGHNT and CDR2 is YENEEA in the germline V gene. The CDR3 consists of 15 residues. The CDR3 region is CASSLAWSSYNEQFF. The CDR3 nucleotides are TGTGCCAGCAGCTTAGCATGGTCCTCCTACAATGAGCAGTTCTTC.

V gene TRBV28 combines with J gene TRBJ1-3; D is possibly TRBD1 (6 bases). This CDR3 comprises 15 residues. V shed 7 bases and J shed 6 bases, with 19 bases lying between them. CDR1 and CDR2 (germline): MDHEN, SYDVKM. Here the CDR3 DNA reads TGTGCCAGCACCGAACCACAGGGTTTATCAAACACCATATATTTT. Its protein is CASTEPQGLSNTIYF. Filled out from reference TRBV28 and TRBJ1-3, the complete variable domain reads DVKVTQSSRYLVKRTGEKVFLECVQDMDHENMFWYRQDPGLGLRLIYFSYDVKMKEKGDIPEGYSVSREKKERFSLILESASTNQTSMYLCASTEPQGLSNTIYFGEGSWLTVV.

The CDR3 coding sequence is TGTGCCAGCAGCTTGTACTCCTCTGGAAACACCATATATTTT. Its translation is CASSLYSSGNTIYF. This sequence joins TRBV7-9 and TRBJ1-3; D remains ambiguous. Looked up from germline, CDR1 is SEHNR and CDR2 is FQNEAQ (reference sequence). Trimming left V 3 bases short and J 0 bases short, with 6 bases between. The CDR3 contains 14 residues.

This sequence joins TRBV6-5 and TRBJ2-7, with 11 bases that match TRBD2. CDR3 length: 15 residues. The junction had 7 bases not matched to a gene; V was cut back by 6 bases and J by 3 bases. CDR1 and CDR2 (germline): MNHEY, SVGAGI. CDR3 in amino acids: CASRPSGGSLYEQYF. The CDR3 DNA is TGTGCCAGCAGACCTAGCGGGGGGAGTCTCTACGAGCAGTACTTC.

This sequence joins TRBV5-1 and TRBJ2-7; 9 bases agree with TRBD1. CDR1 SGHRS and CDR2 YFSETQ come from the germline V gene. The V gene end was trimmed by 0 bases and the J gene end by 5 bases; junction bases not matched to a gene: 6. The CDR3 runs 15 residues. Here the CDR3 reads CASSLGGTGLNEQYF. In DNA form, the CDR3 reads TGCGCCAGCAGCTTGGGTGGGACAGGGCTCAACGAGCAGTACTTC. The full variable domain, its missing parts supplied by reference TRBV5-1 and TRBJ2-7, is KAGVTQTPRYLIKTRGQQVTLSCSPISGHRSVSWYQQTPGQGLQFLFEYFSETQRNKGNFPGRFSGRQFSNSRSEMNVSTLELGDSALYLCASSLGGTGLNEQYFGPGTRLTVT.